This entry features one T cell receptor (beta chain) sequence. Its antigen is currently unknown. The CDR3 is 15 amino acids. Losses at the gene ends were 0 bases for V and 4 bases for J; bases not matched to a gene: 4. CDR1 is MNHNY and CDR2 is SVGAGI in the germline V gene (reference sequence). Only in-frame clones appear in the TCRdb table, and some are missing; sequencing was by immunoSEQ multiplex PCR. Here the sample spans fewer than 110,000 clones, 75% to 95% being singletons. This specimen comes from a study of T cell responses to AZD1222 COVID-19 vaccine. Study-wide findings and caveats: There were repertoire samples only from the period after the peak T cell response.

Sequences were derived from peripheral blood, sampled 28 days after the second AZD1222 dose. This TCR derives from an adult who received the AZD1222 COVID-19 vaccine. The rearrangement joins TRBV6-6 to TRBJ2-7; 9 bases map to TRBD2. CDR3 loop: CASSYSRGGIYEQYF. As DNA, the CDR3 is TGTGCCAGCAGTTACTCGCGGGGGGGCATATACGAGCAGTACTTC.